Following are 25 T cell receptor beta chains from one sample sequenced in a study of cytomegalovirus exposure and HLA in healthy donors. PCR primers comprised 60 Vbeta and 13 Jbeta primers. Sequenced by immunoSEQ multiplex PCR; TCRdb stores in-frame clones only, minus some. The sample holds about 120,000 clones, 65% to 85% seen once. The specimen sequenced was PBMCs. The receptors shown here come from a woman younger than 35 in good health and CMV-seronegative.

The chain combines TRBV4-2 with TRBJ2-1, with 13 bases fitting TRBD2. Germline lookup yields CDR1 LGHNA and CDR2 YNFKEQ. J was trimmed by 8 bases and V by 5 bases; bases with no gene match: 9. The CDR3 runs 16 residues. CDR3 nucleotides: TGTGCCAGCAGCATAGCCGGGACTAGCGGGGACTATGAGCAGTTCTTC. This gives the protein CASSIAGTSGDYEQFF.

This chain links TRBV30 with TRBJ1-1, with 7 bases lining up with TRBD1. This CDR3 is built from 14 residues. Germline-derived CDR1 and CDR2 are GTSNPN and SVGIG (reference sequence). Trimming at V came to 3 bases and at J to 3 bases, leaving 7 bases not matched to a gene. The CDR3 region is CAWRKGGKDTEAFF. The CDR3 DNA reads as TGTGCCTGGAGAAAAGGGGGCAAGGACACTGAAGCTTTCTTT.

The V gene is TRBV29-1, the J gene TRBJ2-7; 11 bases are a match to TRBD2. The CDR3 is made up of 13 amino acids. V shed 7 bases, J shed 3 bases, and the junction held 5 bases outside the gene matches. CDR1 and CDR2 from the germline V gene are SQVTM and ANQGSEA. The CDR3 here is CSAGTSGFYEQYF. CDR3 nucleotide sequence: TGCAGCGCCGGGACTAGCGGATTCTACGAGCAGTACTTC.

The chain carries TRBV27 and TRBJ1-2, with TRBD1 identical over 8 bases. Looked up from germline, CDR1 is MNHEY and CDR2 is SMNVEV (reference sequence). V dropped 4 bases and J dropped 1; count of bases not matched to a gene: 2. The CDR3 has 14 amino acids. The chain's CDR3 is CASSYRGFNYGYTF. The CDR3 DNA reads TGTGCCAGCAGTTACAGGGGGTTTAACTATGGCTACACCTTC.

The chain employs TRBV19 and TRBJ1-1, with 7 positions matching TRBD1. CDR3 length: 15 amino acids. Per germline, CDR1 LNHDA and CDR2 SQIVND (reference sequence). V lost 1 base and J lost 1; bases outside the gene matches: 3. In DNA form, the CDR3 reads TGTGCCAGTAGTATAGCCGGACAGGCGAACACTGAAGCTTTCTTT. Protein sequence: CASSIAGQANTEAFF. The variable domain in full, with the rest retrieved from reference TRBV19 and TRBJ1-1, is DGGITQSPKYLFRKEGQNVTLSCEQNLNHDAMYWYRQDPGQGLRLIYYSQIVNDFQKGDIAEGYSVSREKKESFPLTVTSAQKNPTAFYLCASSIAGQANTEAFFGQGTRLTVV.

V and J are TRBV5-6 and TRBJ2-5; TRBD1 matches 9 bases. CDR3 length: 13 residues. Germline CDR1 is SGHDT and CDR2 is YYEEEE. V was pared by 4 bases and J by 4 bases, with 2 bases of the junction left unmatched. In nucleotides, the CDR3 is TGTGCCAGCAGCCCGGGACAGGGAGAGACCCAGTACTTC. Its translation: CASSPGQGETQYF.

This clone showed up just a few times. V is TRBV4-2 and J is TRBJ1-1; 7 nucleotides line up with TRBD1. The CDR3 has 13 residues. Per the germline V gene, CDR1 is LGHNA and CDR2 is YNFKEQ. J lost 7 bases, V lost 4 bases, and 6 bases had no gene match. CDR3 in DNA: TGTGCCAGCAGCCTTAATTACAGGGGTGAAGCTTTCTTT. Translating gives CASSLNYRGEAFF.

This clone has only one observation. Germline is not matched at one junction end, which may reflect a read error. Other DNA sequences of this sample code for an identical CDR3. The V and J genes are TRBV9 and TRBJ1-1; 12 positions match TRBD1. From germline, CDR1 is SGDLS and CDR2 YYNGEE. CDR3 length equals 15 residues. The CDR3 nucleotides read TGTGCCAGCAGCCATCATGGGACAGGGGGCACTGAGGCTTTCTTT. Translated, it gives CASSHHGTGGTEAFF.

With regard to this clone: At the DNA level, this CDR3 is encoded by other sequences in the same sample as well. The chain joins TRBV29-1 to TRBJ1-1, with D possibly being TRBD1 (6 bases). V was shortened by 7 bases and J by 4 bases, with 16 bases between the two germline ends. This CDR3 has 13 amino acids. Germline CDR1 and CDR2: SQVTM and ANQGSEA. The CDR3 loop is CSGSIQGSTEAFF. DNA of the CDR3: TGCAGCGGATCTATACAGGGTAGCACTGAAGCTTTCTTT.

The V and J genes are TRBV5-4 and TRBJ2-5; 9 nucleotides line up with TRBD2. Germline V gene lookup returns CDR1 SGHNT and CDR2 YYREEE (reference sequence). The CDR3 totals 15 residues. With 0 bases clipped from V and 5 bases from J, the junction kept 5 bases outside the gene matches. CDR3 loop: CASSLGGREAETQYF. The CDR3 region has the DNA TGTGCCAGCAGCTTGGGCGGGAGGGAGGCGGAGACCCAGTACTTC. Full variable domain (missing parts from reference TRBV5-4 and TRBJ2-5): ETGVTQSPTHLIKTRGQQVTLRCSSQSGHNTVSWYQQALGQGPQFIFQYYREEENGRGNFPPRFSGLQFPNYSSELNVNALELDDSALYLCASSLGGREAETQYFGPGTRLLVL.

The chain links TRBV7-2 to TRBJ1-3; no firm D call. The CDR3 has 16 amino acids. V was pared by 1 base and J by 2 bases, with 12 bases between. Germline V gene sequence: CDR1 SGHTA, CDR2 FQGNSA. CDR3 residues: CASSLGERSPGNTIYF. DNA for the CDR3: TGTGCCAGCAGCTTAGGCGAGCGTTCGCCTGGAAACACCATATATTTT.

The rearrangement links TRBV6-5 to TRBJ2-5; TRBD2 is a possible D gene (6 bases). V lost 0 bases and J 0 bases, leaving 11 bases between the germline ends. Germline CDR1 reads MNHEY; CDR2 reads SVGAGI. The CDR3 loop spans 16 amino acids. CDR3 loop: CASSYSPGEYQETQYF. For the CDR3, the DNA is TGTGCCAGCAGTTACTCGCCGGGGGAGTACCAAGAGACCCAGTACTTC.

The chain joins TRBV28 to TRBJ1-1, with a tentative D call TRBD1 (5 bases). This CDR3 has 15 amino acids. The V end lost 5 bases, the J end lost 5 bases, and 18 bases lay between the germline ends. Per the germline V gene, CDR1 is MDHEN and CDR2 is SYDVKM. In DNA, the CDR3 is TGTGCCAGCAGTAACAGGTTGTACTATGAAACTGAAGCTTTCTTT. Translation gives CASSNRLYYETEAFF.

The chain combines TRBV14 with TRBJ1-3, with TRBD1 identical over 8 bases. The CDR3 is made up of 19 amino acids. Germline V gene sequence: CDR1 SGHDN, CDR2 FVKESK. Trimming at V came to 1 base and at J to 0 bases, leaving 11 bases not matched to a gene. CDR3 in DNA: TGTGCCAGCAGCCAAGTGGACAGGGCCTCGTGGTACTCTGGAAACACCATATATTTT. This gives the protein CASSQVDRASWYSGNTIYF. Drawing the rest from reference TRBV14 and TRBJ1-3, the complete variable domain is EAGVTQFPSHSVIEKGQTVTLRCDPISGHDNLYWYRRVMGKEIKFLLHFVKESKQDESGMPNNRFLAERTGGTYSTLKVQPAELEDSGVYFCASSQVDRASWYSGNTIYFGEGSWLTVV.

The rearrangement uses TRBV2 and TRBJ2-1; a possible D gene is TRBD1 (5 bases). The germline CDR1 and CDR2 sequences are SNHLY and FYNNEI. The length of the CDR3 is 14 residues. V gave up 4 bases and J gave up 5 bases, with 12 bases separating them. CDR3 nucleotide sequence: TGTGCCAGCAGTGGGGGCCCCTGGAACAATGAGCAGTTCTTC. This codes for CASSGGPWNNEQFF. The full variable domain, completed using reference TRBV2 and TRBJ2-1, is EPEVTQTPSHQVTQMGQEVILRCVPISNHLYFYWYRQILGQKVEFLVSFYNNEISEKSEIFDDQFSVERPDGSNFTLKIRSTKLEDSAMYFCASSGGPWNNEQFFGPGTRLTVL.

The rearrangement links TRBV7-8 to TRBJ2-3; TRBD1 aligns across 8 bases. V was pared by 5 bases and J by 3 bases, with 13 bases of the junction left unmatched. CDR3 length equals 17 residues. Germline V gives CDR1 SGHVS, CDR2 FQNEAQ. CDR3 sequence reads: CASSPLRAGGLTDTQYF. In DNA form, the CDR3 reads TGTGCCAGCAGCCCCCTAAGGGCAGGGGGCTTGACAGATACGCAGTATTTT.

The chain is built from TRBV19 and TRBJ1-6; the D gene is possibly TRBD1 (6 bases). CDR1 and CDR2 from the germline V gene are LNHDA and SQIVND (reference sequence). The CDR3 spans 15 residues. The germline V and J ends were trimmed by 4 bases and 7 bases, with 14 bases remaining between them. The CDR3 DNA is TGTGCCAGTAGTACCCAGGGGATTTGGAATTCACCCCTCCACTTT. As protein: CASSTQGIWNSPLHF.

This chain connects TRBV4-3 to TRBJ1-5, with D unclear. The germline V gene has CDR1 LGHNA and CDR2 YSLEER. The CDR3 covers 13 residues. Trimming stripped 1 base from V and 5 bases from J, with 6 bases between. CDR3 in amino acids: CASSQVGDQPQHF. CDR3 nucleotides: TGCGCCAGCAGCCAAGTCGGAGATCAGCCCCAGCATTTT.

The chain joins TRBV11-2 to TRBJ2-2; tentative D call: TRBD1 (6 bases). Germline assignment: CDR1 SGHAT and CDR2 FQNNGV. CDR3 length: 15 amino acids. V was cut by 3 bases and J by 5 bases, with 13 bases left in between. The DNA for the CDR3 is TGTGCCAGCAGCTTGAGGGGGAGTGAGACCGGGGAGCTGTTTTTT. Protein sequence: CASSLRGSETGELFF.

The chain employs TRBV18 and TRBJ2-1; D is ambiguous. Trimming shortened V by 3 bases and J by 7 bases, and 10 bases separated the two germline ends. Germline assignment: CDR1 KGHSH and CDR2 LQKENI. This CDR3 has 13 amino acids. The DNA for the CDR3 is TGTGCCAGCTCACCGACTGAGATAAATGAGCAGTTCTTC. This gives the protein CASSPTEINEQFF.

This chain links TRBV7-2 with TRBJ2-1, with unresolved D. Between the trimmed V and J ends, which lost 2 bases and 0 bases, there was a span of 8 bases. The CDR3 runs 15 residues. CDR1 is SGHTA and CDR2 is FQGNSA in the germline V gene. CDR3: CASSLIESSYNEQFF. In DNA, the CDR3 is TGTGCCAGCAGCTTAATCGAGAGCTCCTACAATGAGCAGTTCTTC.

The chain uses TRBV4-1 and TRBJ2-1; 8 nucleotides match TRBD2. V shed 6 bases and J 4 bases; nucleotides not matched to a gene: 8. This CDR3 is 15 amino acids long. Germline-derived CDR1 and CDR2 are MGHRA and YSYEKL. CDR3 loop: CASRGREGGYNEQFF. The CDR3 DNA sequence: TGCGCCAGCAGGGGACGGGAGGGTGGTTACAATGAGCAGTTCTTC.

The chain has TRBV5-1 and TRBJ2-5; perhaps TRBD2 as D (5 bases). There are 14 residues in the CDR3. Trimming removed 3 bases from V and 2 bases from J, with 11 bases in between. Germline CDR1 and CDR2: SGHRS and YFSETQ. The DNA of the CDR3 is TGCGCCAGCAGCTCTTTACGGGATCAAGAGACCCAGTACTTC. This encodes CASSSLRDQETQYF. Complete variable domain (other parts from reference TRBV5-1 and TRBJ2-5): KAGVTQTPRYLIKTRGQQVTLSCSPISGHRSVSWYQQTPGQGLQFLFEYFSETQRNKGNFPGRFSGRQFSNSRSEMNVSTLELGDSALYLCASSSLRDQETQYFGPGTRLLVL.

The chain couples TRBV5-4 to TRBJ2-5, with D maybe TRBD2 (6 bases). Between the trimmed V and J ends, which lost 4 bases and 5 bases, there was a span of 12 bases. Germline V gene data show CDR1 as SGHNT and CDR2 as YYREEE (reference sequence). The CDR3 runs 13 residues. The CDR3, as DNA: TGTGCCAGCAGCCAACCCAGCGGGGAGACCCAGTACTTC. Encoded protein: CASSQPSGETQYF. The complete variable domain, with remaining parts taken from reference TRBV5-4 and TRBJ2-5, reads ETGVTQSPTHLIKTRGQQVTLRCSSQSGHNTVSWYQQALGQGPQFIFQYYREEENGRGNFPPRFSGLQFPNYSSELNVNALELDDSALYLCASSQPSGETQYFGPGTRLLVL.

The chain couples TRBV21-1 to TRBJ1-1; TRBD1 is the table's D call and was not checked against the DNA. TRBV21-1 is labeled a pseudogene. The CDR3 is 14 residues long. Here the CDR3 DNA reads TGTGCCAGCAGCCCCCACCCAGGCAGCCCTGAAGCTTTCTTT. The encoded protein is CASSPHPGSPEAFF.